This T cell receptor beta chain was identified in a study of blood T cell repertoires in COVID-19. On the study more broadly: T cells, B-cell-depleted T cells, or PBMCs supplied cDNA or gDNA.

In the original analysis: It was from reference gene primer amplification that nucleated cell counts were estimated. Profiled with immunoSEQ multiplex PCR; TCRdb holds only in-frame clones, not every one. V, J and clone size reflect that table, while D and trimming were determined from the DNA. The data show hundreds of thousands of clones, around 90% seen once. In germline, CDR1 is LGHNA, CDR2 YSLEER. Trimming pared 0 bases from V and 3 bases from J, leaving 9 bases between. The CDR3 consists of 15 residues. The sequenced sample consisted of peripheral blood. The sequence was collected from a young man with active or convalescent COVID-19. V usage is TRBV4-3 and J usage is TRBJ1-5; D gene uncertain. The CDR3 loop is CASSQDVGNNQPQHF. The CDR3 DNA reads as TGCGCCAGCAGCCAAGATGTTGGCAACAATCAGCCCCAGCATTTT.